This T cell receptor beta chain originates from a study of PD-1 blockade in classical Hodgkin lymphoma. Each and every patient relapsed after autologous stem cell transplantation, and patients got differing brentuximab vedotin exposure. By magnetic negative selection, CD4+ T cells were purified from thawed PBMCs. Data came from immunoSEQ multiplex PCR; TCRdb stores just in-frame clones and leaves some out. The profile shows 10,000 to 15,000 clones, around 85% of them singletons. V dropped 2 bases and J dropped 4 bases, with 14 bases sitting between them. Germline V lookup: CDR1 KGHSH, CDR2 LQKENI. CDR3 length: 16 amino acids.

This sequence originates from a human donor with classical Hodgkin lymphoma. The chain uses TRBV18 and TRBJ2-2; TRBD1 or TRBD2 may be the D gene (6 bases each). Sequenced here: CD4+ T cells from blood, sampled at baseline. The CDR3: CASSPTGARITGELFF. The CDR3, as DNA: TGTGCCAGCTCACCAACGGGGGCGCGTATCACCGGGGAGCTGTTTTTT.